The T cell receptor beta chain under discussion was sequenced for a study of control samples from healthy donors and cancer patients. The CDR3 length is 15 residues. With V trimmed by 3 bases and J by 4 bases, 8 bases remained unmatched. The V gene's germline CDR1 is KGHSH and CDR2 LQKENI. Assay used: immunoSEQ multiplex PCR; TCRdb lists only in-frame clones, some missing. The table lists 150,000 or so clones, roughly 90% of them singletons, with roughly 2.6% in the top ten. This sequence joins TRBV18 and TRBJ1-2; 7 nucleotides line up with TRBD1. The receptor comes from a man aged 40-49 years in good health. Source material: blood. CDR3 DNA sequence: TGTGCCAGCTCACCGGGACAGACCTATTCCTATGGCTACACCTTC. This sequence encodes CASSPGQTYSYGYTF.